Given below is one T cell receptor beta chain in context. Sequenced by immunoSEQ multiplex PCR; TCRdb stores in-frame clones only, minus some. The sample includes about 57,000 clones, 85% to 95% of them seen just once. These data are taken from a study of cytomegalovirus exposure and HLA in healthy donors. The validation cohort, a group of over a hundred subjects, included the donors and was separate from the approximately 680-subject first cohort. Trimming took off 4 bases at V and 0 bases at J, with 10 bases between the two ends. CDR1 is KGHSH and CDR2 is LQKENI in the germline V gene. The length of the CDR3 is 15 residues.

This TCR derives from a woman younger than 30 in good health and CMV-seronegative. The genes are TRBV18 and TRBJ2-1, with D possibly matching TRBD2 (5 bases). Material for sequencing was PBMCs. The CDR3 loop is CASSLERNSYNEQFF. In DNA form, the CDR3 reads TGTGCCAGCTCACTTGAGCGGAACTCCTACAATGAGCAGTTCTTC.